This T cell receptor beta chain was observed in a study of cytomegalovirus exposure and HLA in healthy donors. Points from the study as a whole: As confirmed in vitro, three CMV-associated chains were specific for CMV antigens. The study labeled more than 150 TCR beta chains cytomegalovirus-associated. Rare sequences made up most TCRs, while some public TCRs were found in many donors.

Method: immunoSEQ multiplex PCR; TCRdb's copy keeps in-frame clones and lacks some. The table lists some 44,000 clones, about 94% of them singletons. As concerns this clone: Its antigen is unidentified.

Sequencing was done on a sample of PBMCs. This receptor was obtained from a man younger than 35 in good health and CMV-seronegative.

In nucleotides, the CDR3 is TGTGCCAGCAGCTTCGGGTGGAGGGGCTCTGGAAACACCATATATTTT. It specifies CASSFGWRGSGNTIYF. This sequence joins TRBV13 and TRBJ1-3, with a weak D call TRBD1 (5 bases). The CDR3 loop spans 16 amino acids. V lost 3 bases to trimming and J lost 0 bases, with 12 bases between them. From germline, CDR1 is PRHDT and CDR2 FYEKMQ (reference sequence).